The present T cell receptor (beta chain) was sequenced within a study of blood T cell repertoires in COVID-19. Looking at the study overall: Sites across the United States, Italy and Spain contributed samples from acute and convalescent COVID-19. From T cells, B-cell-depleted T cells, or PBMCs came the material, which was cDNA or gDNA.

Original analysis: Amplification from reference gene primers served as the basis for estimated nucleated cell counts. TCRdb keeps only in-frame clones here, not all; method: immunoSEQ multiplex PCR. That table is the source of V, J and clone size, and D and trimming were worked out from the DNA. In the table there are 130,000 to 150,000 clones, 70% to 80% of which are singletons. This receptor was identified in a man in his sixties with acute or convalescent COVID-19. Sequenced sample: peripheral blood.

The CDR3 sequence: CAGADRGQTEKLFF. The CDR3 DNA follows: TGTGCCGGAGCGGATAGGGGACAGACCGAAAAACTGTTTTTT. The rearrangement links TRBV6-5 to TRBJ1-4; 7 bases match TRBD1. There are 14 residues in the CDR3. V shed 11 bases and J 8 bases; nucleotides not matched to a gene: 14. The V gene's germline CDR1 is MNHEY and CDR2 SVGAGI.